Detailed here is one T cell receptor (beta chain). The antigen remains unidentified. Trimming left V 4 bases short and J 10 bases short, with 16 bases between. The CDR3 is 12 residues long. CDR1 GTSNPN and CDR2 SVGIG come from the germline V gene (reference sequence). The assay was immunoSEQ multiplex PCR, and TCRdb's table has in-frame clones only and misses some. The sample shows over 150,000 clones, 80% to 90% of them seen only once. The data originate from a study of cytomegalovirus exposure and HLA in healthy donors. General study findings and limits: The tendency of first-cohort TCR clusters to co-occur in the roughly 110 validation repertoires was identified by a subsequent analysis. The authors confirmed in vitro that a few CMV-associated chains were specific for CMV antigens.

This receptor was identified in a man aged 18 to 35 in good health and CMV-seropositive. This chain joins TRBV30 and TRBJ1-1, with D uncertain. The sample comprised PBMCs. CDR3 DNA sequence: TGTGCCTGGACGTCGGTGGGCCCTATAGCTTTCTTT. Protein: CAWTSVGPIAFF.